The next 10 T cell receptor beta chains were all read from a single sample in a study of PD-1 blockade in classical Hodgkin lymphoma. The assay was immunoSEQ multiplex PCR, and TCRdb's table has in-frame clones only and misses some. Of some 70,000 clones in the sample, over 85% were seen once. Time point noted: newly diagnosed, previously untreated cHL patient sample. Sequencing was performed on peripheral blood mononuclear cells (PBMCs). The receptors come from a human donor with classical Hodgkin lymphoma.

In DNA form, the CDR3 reads TGTGCCAGCAGCCAAGATAGGAACCCAGATACGCAGTATTTT. Protein product: CASSQDRNPDTQYF. This sequence joins TRBV4-2 and TRBJ2-3; D is undetermined. Germline V gene lookup returns CDR1 LGHNA and CDR2 YNFKEQ. The CDR3 consists of 14 residues. V lost 0 bases, J lost 4 bases, and 8 bases lay in between.

This chain uses TRBV6-6 with TRBJ1-4, with 9 bases fitting TRBD1. J gave up 5 bases and V 0 bases, and 4 bases lay outside the gene matches. Germline CDR1 and CDR2: MNHNY and SVGAGI (reference sequence). The CDR3 contains 16 residues. The CDR3 here is CASSYSQGQGNEKLFF. The DNA for the CDR3 is TGTGCCAGCAGTTACTCTCAGGGACAGGGCAATGAAAAACTGTTTTTT.

The chain links TRBV29-1 to TRBJ2-1; a weak D match, TRBD2 (6 bases). V lost 4 bases and J lost 3, with 10 bases in between. The germline CDR1 and CDR2 sequences are SQVTM and ANQGSEA. The CDR3 spans 13 residues. Here the CDR3 DNA reads TGCAGCGTTGTGCGGGGCCTCTACAATGAGCAGTTCTTC. It codes for CSVVRGLYNEQFF.

This chain joins TRBV11-2 and TRBJ1-1, with D hard to call. Per germline, CDR1 SGHAT and CDR2 FQNNGV. This CDR3 is 12 amino acids long. The ends were cut back, 5 bases at V and 5 bases at J, with 9 bases in the middle. CDR3 coding DNA: TGTGCCAGCAGCAAGACGAGAACTGAAGCTTTCTTT. It specifies CASSKTRTEAFF.

V usage is TRBV14 and J usage is TRBJ2-7; D gene unclear. There are 14 residues in the CDR3. V was shortened by 0 bases and J by 3 bases, with 9 bases between the two germline ends. The V gene's germline CDR1 is SGHDN and CDR2 FVKESK. The CDR3 region is CASSQDARFYEQYF. For the CDR3, the DNA is TGTGCCAGCAGCCAAGACGCCAGGTTCTACGAGCAGTACTTC.

V is TRBV5-4 and J is TRBJ2-3; D might be TRBD1 (5 bases). Germline CDR1 is SGHNT and CDR2 is YYREEE (reference sequence). CDR3 length: 13 amino acids. The V gene lost 2 bases and the J gene lost 3 bases, with 7 bases spanning the gap. The CDR3 sequence: CASSFKGTDTQYF. The CDR3 nucleotides read TGTGCCAGCAGCTTCAAGGGGACAGATACGCAGTATTTT.

The chain joins TRBV18 to TRBJ2-5; D is unresolved. Looked up from germline, CDR1 is KGHSH and CDR2 is LQKENI. The CDR3 runs 11 residues. V dropped 6 bases and J dropped 2 bases, with 4 bases sitting between them. The CDR3 reads CASSEQETQYF. As DNA, the CDR3 is TGTGCCAGCTCCGAGCAAGAGACCCAGTACTTC. Using reference TRBV18 and TRBJ2-5 for the parts outside the CDR3, the full variable domain is NAGVMQNPRHLVRRRGQEARLRCSPMKGHSHVYWYRQLPEEGLKFMVYLQKENIIDESGMPKERFSAEFPKEGPSILRIQQVVRGDSAAYFCASSEQETQYFGPGTRLLVL.

J is TRBJ2-3 and V is TRBV7-2, with TRBD2 identical over 11 bases. V lost 5 bases and J lost 2; bases outside the gene matches: 6. The CDR3 contains 16 residues. CDR1 SGHTA and CDR2 FQGNSA come from the germline V gene. The CDR3 nucleotides are TGTGCCAGCAGCGTGGGACTAGCGGCCTTCACAGATACGCAGTATTTT. Translated: CASSVGLAAFTDTQYF.

CDR3 protein: CAWSAGNNQPQHF. DNA for the CDR3: TGTGCCTGGAGTGCTGGGAACAATCAGCCCCAGCATTTT. The chain couples TRBV30 to TRBJ1-5; unclear D gene. The ends were cut back, 1 base at V and 3 bases at J, with 7 bases in the middle. Per the germline V gene, CDR1 is GTSNPN and CDR2 is SVGIG (reference sequence). The CDR3 consists of 13 residues.

The rearrangement joins TRBV11-2 to TRBJ2-7; D gene uncertain. The germline V gene has CDR1 SGHAT and CDR2 FQNNGV. The CDR3 runs 14 residues. The V and J ends lost 3 bases and 2 bases respectively, with 11 bases between them. The DNA for the CDR3 is TGTGCCAGCAGCTTCGGTAGACAAGCCTACGAGCAGTACTTC. This encodes CASSFGRQAYEQYF.